The subject of this entry is one T cell receptor beta chain. Patient sample counts ranged from 1 to 8, pretreatment and on-treatment. The entry originates in a study of PD-L1 blockade in urothelial cancer. About the study: Prior regimens of chemotherapy numbered 0 to 3 per patient. Each blood sample yielded a median of roughly 150,000 T cells.

The J segment lost 0 bases and the V segment lost 5 bases, leaving 13 bases of the junction unmatched. The CDR3 is made up of 19 amino acids. Germline V lookup: CDR1 LNHDA, CDR2 SQIVND (reference sequence). Each PCR received spiked synthetic TCR analog templates. The repertoire was sequenced with immunoSEQ multiplex PCR; TCRdb's copy has only in-frame clones and lacks some. The table shows roughly 90,000 clones, with 90% to 95% occurring only once. Sequencing used PBMCs, obtained around atezolizumab (anti-PD-L1) treatment. The chain uses TRBV19 and TRBJ2-7; the match to TRBD2 covers 13 bases. This TCR derives from a man in his fifties or sixties with urothelial cancer. The CDR3 coding sequence is TGTGCCAGTAGTCCTCAAGCCGGGACTAGCGGGAAGATCTCCTACGAGCAGTACTTC. Its protein is CASSPQAGTSGKISYEQYF.